A selection of T cell receptor beta chains follows, all from one sample in a study of glioma-infiltrating T cells. TCRdb itself ran the multiplex PCR reads through MiXCR, one entry per CDR3 protein. The sample lists about 93,000 distinct CDR3 sequences, 35% to 50% occurring once. The specimen sequenced was glioma tissue, nonneoplastic brain tissue, or PBMCs (not recorded which). Source of these receptors: a human donor with low-grade glioma or glioblastoma, undergoing nonglioma brain surgery, or in good health (not recorded which). Both conserved end residues are part of each CDR3. D genes are given only for firm matches. A row's size may be missing; if present it is once, few, many or a size class.

v_gene,j_gene,d_gene,abundance,CDR3aa,CDR3nt
TRBV9,TRBJ2-5,TRBD2,.,CASSPWTSGSQETQYF,TGTGCCAGCAGCCCTTGGACTAGCGGGAGTCAAGAGACCCAGTACTTC
TRBV18,TRBJ1-5,TRBD1,many,CASSPGQGRILNF,TGTGCCAGCTCACCAGGACAGGGAAGGATCCTGAATTTT
TRBV19,TRBJ2-7,.,many,CASSYSWRDEQYF,TGTGCCAGTAGCTACAGTTGGCGGGACGAGCAGTACTTC
TRBV19,TRBJ2-2,TRBD2,.,CATIPAGGPNTGELYF,TGCGCCACCATCCCCGCGGGGGGACCCAACACCGGGGAGCTGTATTTT
TRBV19,TRBJ1-2,.,.,CASSKGQDHGYTF,TGTGCCAGTAGTAAGGGGCAGGACCATGGCTACACCTTC
TRBV20-1,TRBJ2-1,.,many,CSARRLMNPNEQFF,TGCAGTGCGAGACGGCTAATGAACCCCAATGAGCAGTTCTTC
TRBV11-2,TRBJ2-2,.,many,CASSPSGVGELFF,TGTGCCAGCAGCCCTTCTGGTGTCGGGGAGCTGTTTTTT
TRBV5-5,TRBJ1-2,.,.,CASSSGPGEYGYTF,TGTGCCAGCAGCTCCGGACCCGGAGAGTATGGCTACACCTTC
TRBV4-1,TRBJ2-7,.,.,CATSQEGGYDAQYF,TGCGCCACCAGCCAAGAGGGAGGATACGATGCGCAGTACTTC
TRBV20-1,TRBJ1-4,.,.,CSATPRQDNEKPFF,TGCAGTGCTACCCCGAGACAGGATAATGAAAAACCGTTTTTT
TRBV28,TRBJ2-5,TRBD2,many,CASSRIGSGGETQYF,TGTGCCAGCAGCCGAATTGGATCGGGAGGAGAGACCCAGTACTTC
TRBV7-2,TRBJ2-7,.,many,CASSPLSGYEQYF,TGTGCCAGCAGCCCCCTGTCGGGCTACGAGCAGTACTTC
TRBV7-8,TRBJ2-2,TRBD2,many,CASSLGGLGTGELFF,TGTGCCAGCAGCTTGGGAGGGCTGGGCACCGGGGAGCTGTTTTTT
TRBV18,TRBJ1-1,.,many,CASSPKQGSNTEAFF,TGTGCCAGCTCACCAAAACAGGGATCGAACACTGAAGCTTTCTTT
TRBV4-2,TRBJ1-2,.,many,CASSQGAQGGRYGYTF,TGTGCCAGCAGCCAAGGGGCCCAAGGCGGTCGCTATGGCTACACCTTC
TRBV29-1,TRBJ1-2,.,few,CSVQTRANYGYTF,TGCAGCGTCCAAACCCGAGCTAACTATGGCTACACCTTC
TRBV2,TRBJ1-5,.,.,CATMGEDQTQHF,TGTGCCACCATGGGAGAGGATCAGACCCAGCATTTT
TRBV7-9,TRBJ2-5,.,.,CASSQEGDTQYF,TGTGCCAGCAGCCAGGAGGGAGATACCCAGTACTTC
TRBV28,TRBJ2-5,.,many,CATGQETQYF,TGTGCCACCGGTCAAGAGACCCAGTACTTC
TRBV10-3,TRBJ1-4,.,.,CAISEVRGLRDKLFF,TGTGCCATCAGTGAAGTTCGGGGCCTGAGGGATAAACTGTTTTTT
TRBV10-3,TRBJ1-3,.,many,CAISEPGDTIYF,TGTGCCATCAGTGAGCCGGGGGACACCATATATTTT
TRBV6-6,TRBJ2-5,TRBD2,.,CASGKRGVYQEAQYF,TGTGCCAGCGGCAAGCGGGGGGTGTACCAAGAGGCCCAGTACTTC
TRBV10-3,TRBJ2-1,TRBD1,many,CAISATTGSHEQFF,TGTGCCATCAGTGCGACGACAGGGTCCCATGAGCAGTTCTTC
TRBV25-1,TRBJ2-2,.,.,CASSKPTNTGELSF,TGTGCCAGCAGTAAGCCGACGAACACCGGGGAGCTGTCTTTT
TRBV11-2,TRBJ2-7,TRBD1,.,CASSLIGAGQGHEQYF,TGTGCCAGCAGCTTAATTGGGGCAGGACAGGGCCACGAGCAGTACTTC
TRBV4-1,TRBJ1-3,.,many,CASSAEQERSGNTIYF,TGCGCCAGCAGCGCTGAACAGGAGCGCTCTGGAAACACCATATATTTT
TRBV4-1,TRBJ2-1,TRBD2,.,CASSQGSGLAGGPGYSEQFF,TGCGCCAGCAGCCAAGGATCGGGACTAGCGGGAGGGCCAGGTTACAGTGAGCAGTTCTTC
TRBV20-1,TRBJ2-2,.,.,CSAYTLTGANGELFF,TGCAGTGCTTACACCCTAACTGGGGCCAACGGGGAGCTGTTTTTT
TRBV2,TRBJ2-3,.,many,CASSQGRSTDTQYF,TGTGCCAGCAGCCAGGGTCGGAGCACAGATACGCAGTATTTT
TRBV3-1,TRBJ2-2,.,many,CASSQGGRNTGELFF,TGTGCCAGCAGCCAAGGAGGGAGAAACACCGGGGAGCTGTTTTTT
TRBV4-1,TRBJ2-2,.,.,CAGSQDREVLGTGELFF,TGCGCCGGCAGCCAAGATAGGGAGGTTTTGGGCACCGGGGAGCTGTTTTTT
TRBV28,TRBJ1-5,.,.,CASSPREGGPNTLGNQPKHF,TGTGCCAGCAGTCCCCGGGAGGGGGGGCCGAATACGTTGGGCAATCAGCCCAAGCATTTT
TRBV7-9,TRBJ2-5,.,many,CASSVYNLQETQYF,TGTGCCAGCAGCGTATACAATCTCCAAGAGACCCAGTACTTC
TRBV6-2/TRBV6-3,TRBJ2-1,TRBD2,.,CASSFASGTQYNEQFF,TGTGCCAGCAGTTTCGCTAGCGGGACCCAATACAATGAGCAGTTCTTC
TRBV6-2/TRBV6-3,TRBJ2-5,.,.,CASGHVQEAQYF,TGTGCCAGCGGGCACGTCCAAGAGGCACAGTACTTC
TRBV29-1,TRBJ2-2,TRBD1,few,CSVYLGTGGTGELFF,TGCAGCGTCTATTTGGGGACAGGGGGAACCGGGGAGCTGTTTTTT
TRBV19,TRBJ2-2,.,many,CASSISAGPGELFF,TGTGCCAGTAGTATTTCCGCAGGGCCCGGGGAGCTGTTTTTT
TRBV20-1,TRBJ1-2,.,many,CSARDIGHYGYTF,TGCAGTGCTAGAGACATAGGGCACTATGGCTACACCTTC
TRBV19,TRBJ2-6,.,.,CASSIWFVVVSGANVMTF,TGTGCCAGTAGTATTTGGTTTGTCGTTGTCTCTGGGGCCAACGTCATGACTTTC
TRBV18,TRBJ2-3,.,many,CASSPQGTDTQYF,TGTGCCAGCTCACCCCAGGGCACAGATACGCAGTATTTT
TRBV9,TRBJ2-3,TRBD1,.,CASSETGGAGDTRYF,TGTGCCAGCAGCGAGACAGGGGGCGCGGGAGATACGCGGTATTTT